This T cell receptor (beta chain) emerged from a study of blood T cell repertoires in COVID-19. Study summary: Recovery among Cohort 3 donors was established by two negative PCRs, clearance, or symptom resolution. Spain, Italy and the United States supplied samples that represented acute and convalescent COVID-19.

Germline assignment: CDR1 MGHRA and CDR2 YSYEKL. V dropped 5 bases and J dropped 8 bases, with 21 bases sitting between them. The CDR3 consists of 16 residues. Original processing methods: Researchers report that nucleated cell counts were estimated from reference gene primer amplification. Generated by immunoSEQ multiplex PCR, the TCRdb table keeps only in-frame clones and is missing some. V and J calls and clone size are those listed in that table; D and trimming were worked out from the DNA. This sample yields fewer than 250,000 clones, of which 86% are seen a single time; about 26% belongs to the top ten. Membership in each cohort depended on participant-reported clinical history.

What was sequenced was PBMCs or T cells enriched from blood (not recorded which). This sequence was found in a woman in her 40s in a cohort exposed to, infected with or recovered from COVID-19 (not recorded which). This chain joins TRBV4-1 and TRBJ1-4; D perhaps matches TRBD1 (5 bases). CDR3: CASSELWGDTTEKLFF. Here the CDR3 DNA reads TGCGCCAGCAGCGAATTATGGGGCGATACCACCGAAAAACTGTTTTTT.